This T cell receptor (beta chain) was captured by sequencing in a study of PD-1 blockade in classical Hodgkin lymphoma. Germline assignment: CDR1 MNHEY and CDR2 SVGAGI. The length of the CDR3 is 13 residues. J lost 1 base, V lost 8 bases, and 4 bases had no gene match. TCRdb keeps only in-frame clones here, not all; method: immunoSEQ multiplex PCR. The sample consists of 90,000 or so clones, approximately 78% of them appearing once. Time point defined: cycle 4 day 1 (C4D1), after six to seven weeks of nivolumab. Each patient experienced a relapse that followed autologous stem cell transplantation, and brentuximab vedotin exposure varied.

This sample comprised peripheral blood mononuclear cells (PBMCs), obtained before the fourth cycle of nivolumab. The chain carries TRBV6-5 and TRBJ2-5; 7 nucleotides agree with TRBD2. The TCR originated in a human donor with classical Hodgkin lymphoma. For the CDR3, the DNA is TGTGCCAGCCGTGGGGGGGGCCAAGAGACCCAGTACTTC. This sequence encodes CASRGGGQETQYF.